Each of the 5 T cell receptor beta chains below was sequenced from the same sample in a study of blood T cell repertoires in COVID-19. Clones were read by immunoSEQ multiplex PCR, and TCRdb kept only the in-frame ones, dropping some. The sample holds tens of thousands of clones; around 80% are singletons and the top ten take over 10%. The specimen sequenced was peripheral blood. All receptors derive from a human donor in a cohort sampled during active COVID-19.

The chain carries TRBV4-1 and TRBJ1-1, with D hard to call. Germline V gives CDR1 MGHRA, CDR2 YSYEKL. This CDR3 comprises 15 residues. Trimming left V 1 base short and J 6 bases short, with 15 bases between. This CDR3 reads CASSQAIQVGSEAFF. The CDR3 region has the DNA TGCGCCAGCAGCCAAGCTATTCAGGTTGGGTCTGAAGCTTTCTTT.

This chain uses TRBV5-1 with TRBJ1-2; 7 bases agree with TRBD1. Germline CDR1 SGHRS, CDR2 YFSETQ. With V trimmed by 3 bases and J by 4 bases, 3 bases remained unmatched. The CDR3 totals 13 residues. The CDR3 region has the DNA TGCGCCAGCAGCTCGGGACAGATCTATGGCTACACCTTC. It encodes CASSSGQIYGYTF. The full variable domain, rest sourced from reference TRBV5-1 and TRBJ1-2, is KAGVTQTPRYLIKTRGQQVTLSCSPISGHRSVSWYQQTPGQGLQFLFEYFSETQRNKGNFPGRFSGRQFSNSRSEMNVSTLELGDSALYLCASSSGQIYGYTFGSGTRLTVV.

The CDR3 DNA reads as TGTGCCAGCAGCGACGGACAGGGGTGGACCTCCTATAATTCACCCCTCCACTTT. This gives the protein CASSDGQGWTSYNSPLHF. The chain uses TRBV13 and TRBJ1-6; TRBD1 matches at 9 bases. CDR3 size: 18 residues. J gave up 0 bases and V 5 bases, and 8 bases lay outside the gene matches. Germline assignment: CDR1 PRHDT and CDR2 FYEKMQ (reference sequence).

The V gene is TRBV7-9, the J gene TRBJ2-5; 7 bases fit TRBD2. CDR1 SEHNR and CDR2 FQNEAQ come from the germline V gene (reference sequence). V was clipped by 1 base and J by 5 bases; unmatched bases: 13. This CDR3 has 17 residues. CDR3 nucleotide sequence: TGTGCCAGCAGCTTAGGCTTGGGAGGGACGTCGTGGGAGACCCAGTACTTC. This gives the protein CASSLGLGGTSWETQYF.

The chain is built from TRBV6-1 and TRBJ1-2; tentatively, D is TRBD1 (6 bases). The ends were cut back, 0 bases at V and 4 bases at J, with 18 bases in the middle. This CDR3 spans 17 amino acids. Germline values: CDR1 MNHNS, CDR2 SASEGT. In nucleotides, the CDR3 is TGTGCCAGCAGTGAAGCGCTTAGGGGCAGGGGTGGCTATGGCTACACCTTC. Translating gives CASSEALRGRGGYGYTF.